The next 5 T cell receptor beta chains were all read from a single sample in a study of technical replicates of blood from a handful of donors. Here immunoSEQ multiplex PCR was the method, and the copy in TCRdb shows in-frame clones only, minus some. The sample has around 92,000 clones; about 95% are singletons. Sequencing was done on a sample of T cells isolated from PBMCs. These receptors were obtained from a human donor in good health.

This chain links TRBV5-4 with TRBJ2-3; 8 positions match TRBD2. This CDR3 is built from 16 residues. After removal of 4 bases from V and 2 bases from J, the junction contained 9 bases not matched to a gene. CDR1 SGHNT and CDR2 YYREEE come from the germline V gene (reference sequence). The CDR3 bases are TGTGCCAGCAGCCACTCAGGAGGACTAGCCACAGATACGCAGTATTTT. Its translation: CASSHSGGLATDTQYF. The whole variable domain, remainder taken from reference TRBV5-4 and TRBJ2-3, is ETGVTQSPTHLIKTRGQQVTLRCSSQSGHNTVSWYQQALGQGPQFIFQYYREEENGRGNFPPRFSGLQFPNYSSELNVNALELDDSALYLCASSHSGGLATDTQYFGPGTRLTVL.

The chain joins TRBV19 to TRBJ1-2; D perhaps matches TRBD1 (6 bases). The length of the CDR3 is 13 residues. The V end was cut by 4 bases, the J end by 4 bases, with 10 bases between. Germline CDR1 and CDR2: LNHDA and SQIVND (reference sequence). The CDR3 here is CASSRAGVYGYTF. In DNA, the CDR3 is TGTGCCAGTAGTAGGGCAGGGGTCTATGGCTACACCTTC.

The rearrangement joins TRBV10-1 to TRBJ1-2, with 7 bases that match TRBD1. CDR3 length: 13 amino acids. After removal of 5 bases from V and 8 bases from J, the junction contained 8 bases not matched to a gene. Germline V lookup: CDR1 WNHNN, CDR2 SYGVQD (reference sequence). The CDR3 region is CASSTDRVGGYTF. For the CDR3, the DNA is TGCGCCAGCAGTACCGACAGGGTTGGCGGCTACACCTTC.

CDR3 in amino acids: CASSPPQYLRDEQFF. DNA for the CDR3: TGTGCCAGCAGCCCCCCACAGTATTTGCGTGATGAGCAGTTCTTC. The chain recombines TRBV13 with TRBJ2-1; D remains ambiguous. V shed 5 bases and J shed 8 bases, with 19 bases lying between them. The length of the CDR3 is 15 residues. Germline-derived CDR1 and CDR2 are PRHDT and FYEKMQ (reference sequence).

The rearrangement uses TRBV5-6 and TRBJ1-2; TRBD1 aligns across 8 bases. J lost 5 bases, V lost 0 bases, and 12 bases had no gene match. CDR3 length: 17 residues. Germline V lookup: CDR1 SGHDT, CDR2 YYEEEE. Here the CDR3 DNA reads TGTGCCAGCAGCTTGGTCAGTTCTCGGACAGGGCGATATGGCTACACCTTC. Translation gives CASSLVSSRTGRYGYTF. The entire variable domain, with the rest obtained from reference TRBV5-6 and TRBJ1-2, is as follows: DAGVTQSPTHLIKTRGQQVTLRCSPKSGHDTVSWYQQALGQGPQFIFQYYEEEERQRGNFPDRFSGHQFPNYSSELNVNALLLGDSALYLCASSLVSSRTGRYGYTFGSGTRLTVV.